Listed here are 29 T cell receptor beta chains from one sample, sequenced in a study of blood T cell repertoires in COVID-19. TCRdb's table, derived via immunoSEQ multiplex PCR, lists solely in-frame clones and lacks some. The sample shows approximately 170,000 clones, more than 80% of them seen only once. Sequenced input: peripheral blood. These receptor sequences come from a human donor in a cohort sampled during active COVID-19.

The gene calls are TRBV28 and TRBJ2-3; possible D gene TRBD1, 6 bases. With 5 bases removed from V and 3 bases from J, the gap between germline ends came to 12 bases. CDR1 and CDR2 from the germline V gene are MDHEN and SYDVKM. CDR3 length: 14 amino acids. In DNA, the CDR3 is TGTGCCAGCAGTCCCCGACAGGATACAGATACGCAGTATTTT. This sequence encodes CASSPRQDTDTQYF.

This clone was counted only a few times. J is TRBJ2-7 and V is TRBV3-1 (or the pseudogene TRBV3-2); D is perhaps TRBD2 (5 bases). Trimming removed 4 bases from V and 4 bases from J, with 14 bases in between. Looked up from germline, CDR1 is LGHDT and CDR2 is YNNKEL (reference sequence). The CDR3 sequence is 14 residues long. The CDR3 sequence: CASSLQPGTYEQYF. DNA for the CDR3: TGTGCCAGCAGCCTCCAGCCGGGAACTTACGAGCAGTACTTC.

V usage is TRBV11-2 and J usage is TRBJ1-4, with D unclear. The germline V gene encodes CDR1 SGHAT and CDR2 FQNNGV. V lost 0 bases, J lost 0 bases, and 8 bases lay in between. There are 16 residues in the CDR3. The CDR3 sequence: CASSLDRRATNEKLFF. The CDR3, as DNA: TGTGCCAGCAGCTTAGACCGCCGGGCAACTAATGAAAAACTGTTTTTT.

The chain recombines TRBV7-2 with TRBJ2-7; D is unclear. Germline values: CDR1 SGHTA, CDR2 FQGNSA. Trimming stripped 2 bases from V and 2 bases from J, with 10 bases between. The CDR3 length is 14 residues. CDR3 DNA sequence: TGTGCCAGCAGCTTATCGAAAACTACCTACGAGCAGTACTTC. Its protein product is CASSLSKTTYEQYF. Drawing the rest from reference TRBV7-2 and TRBJ2-7, the complete variable domain is GAGVSQSPSNKVTEKGKDVELRCDPISGHTALYWYRQSLGQGLEFLIYFQGNSAPDKSGLPSDRFSAERTGGSVSTLTIQRTQQEDSAVYLCASSLSKTTYEQYFGPGTRLTVT.

This chain uses TRBV7-2 with TRBJ1-6, with 8 bases that match TRBD1. Unmatched junction bases numbered 7, after V lost 3 bases and J lost 6 bases. Germline CDR1 is SGHTA and CDR2 is FQGNSA. The CDR3 has 16 amino acids. The CDR3 nucleotides read TGTGCCAGCAGCTTCGCAGGGGGCGTTGGTAATTCACCCCTCCACTTT. Protein product: CASSFAGGVGNSPLHF.

The V call is TRBV29-1, the J call TRBJ2-3; 14 positions match TRBD2. Germline values: CDR1 SQVTM, CDR2 ANQGSEA. Trimming at V came to 5 bases and at J to 5 bases, leaving 21 bases not matched to a gene. The CDR3 runs to 20 residues. CDR3 in amino acids: CSVPESRLAGGPRSIDTQYF. The DNA for the CDR3 is TGCAGCGTTCCAGAGTCGAGACTAGCGGGAGGGCCCAGGAGTATAGATACGCAGTATTTT.

The chain uses TRBV15 and TRBJ2-5; D remains ambiguous. Trimming took off 1 base at V and 5 bases at J, with 8 bases between the two ends. Germline V lookup: CDR1 LNHNV, CDR2 YYDKDF (reference sequence). CDR3 length equals 13 residues. The CDR3: CATSRAVLETQYF. The CDR3 nucleotides read TGTGCCACCAGCAGAGCGGTCTTGGAGACCCAGTACTTC. Full variable domain (outside the CDR3, taken from reference TRBV15 and TRBJ2-5): DAMVIQNPRYQVTQFGKPVTLSCSQTLNHNVMYWYQQKSSQAPKLLFHYYDKDFNNEADTPDNFQSRRPNTSFCFLDIRSPGLGDTAMYLCATSRAVLETQYFGPGTRLLVL.

The rearrangement uses TRBV5-4 and TRBJ2-3; D is perhaps TRBD2 (6 bases). The germline V and J ends were trimmed by 1 base and 1 base, with 13 bases remaining between them. The CDR3 length is 16 residues. CDR1 and CDR2 from the germline V gene are SGHNT and YYREEE (reference sequence). In DNA form, the CDR3 reads TGTGCCAGCAGCTTGACGTCCGGGAGCGGCACAGATACGCAGTATTTT. Translated: CASSLTSGSGTDTQYF.

V and J are TRBV5-1 and TRBJ2-7; perhaps TRBD2 as D (5 bases). Germline CDR1 SGHRS, CDR2 YFSETQ. The length of the CDR3 is 13 residues. V shed 2 bases and J shed 0 bases, with 6 bases lying between them. CDR3 sequence reads: CASSFGDSYEQYF. The DNA of the CDR3 is TGCGCCAGCAGCTTCGGGGACTCCTACGAGCAGTACTTC.

The chain employs TRBV4-1 and TRBJ2-7; 7 bases agree with TRBD2. Germline assignment: CDR1 MGHRA and CDR2 YSYEKL. The V and J ends lost 1 base and 4 bases, in that order; junction bases with no gene match: 13. CDR3 length equals 17 residues. The CDR3 spells CASSQGRASGYSYEQYF. DNA of the CDR3: TGCGCCAGCAGCCAAGGGCGGGCTAGCGGCTATAGTTACGAGCAGTACTTC.

The V and J genes are TRBV6-5 and TRBJ2-3; 8 bases map to TRBD2. V shed 8 bases and J 7 bases; nucleotides not matched to a gene: 11. The CDR3 runs 14 residues. Germline V gene lookup returns CDR1 MNHEY and CDR2 SVGAGI. CDR3 DNA: TGTGCCAGCTACCCCCGCGGGGGGAGCTATACGCAGTATTTT. Translation gives CASYPRGGSYTQYF.

The V and J genes are TRBV25-1 and TRBJ1-1; D is uncertain. The CDR3 length is 12 residues. Trimming shortened V by 7 bases and J by 5 bases, and 11 bases separated the two germline ends. Germline-derived CDR1 and CDR2 are MGHDK and SYGVNS. CDR3 nucleotides: TGTGCCAGCAAATACGGCGGGACTGAAGCTTTCTTT. It translates to CASKYGGTEAFF.

The chain combines TRBV6-5 with TRBJ1-1; maybe TRBD1 (5 bases). The length of the CDR3 is 14 residues. Trimming took 5 bases from V and 0 from J, leaving 10 bases between them. Germline CDR1 is MNHEY and CDR2 is SVGAGI. The CDR3: CASSKTALNTEAFF. The CDR3, as DNA: TGTGCCAGCAGTAAGACAGCCTTGAACACTGAAGCTTTCTTT.

The rearrangement links TRBV7-2 to TRBJ2-2, with 9 bases fitting TRBD1. With 1 base clipped from V and 7 bases from J, the junction kept 4 bases outside the gene matches. The CDR3 is 15 residues long. Germline V CDR1 and CDR2: SGHTA, FQGNSA. The CDR3 reads CASSLVQGAGGELFF. The CDR3 nucleotides read TGTGCCAGCAGCTTAGTACAGGGGGCTGGCGGGGAGCTGTTTTTT.

The rearrangement links TRBV30 to TRBJ2-1, with 8 bases matching TRBD2. The V and J ends lost 4 bases and 6 bases, in that order; junction bases with no gene match: 8. This CDR3 spans 14 amino acids. The germline V gene encodes CDR1 GTSNPN and CDR2 SVGIG (reference sequence). CDR3 in amino acids: CAWTRGGRGNEQFF. The CDR3 DNA reads TGTGCCTGGACCCGGGGGGGCCGCGGCAATGAGCAGTTCTTC.

The chain joins TRBV6-2 or TRBV6-3 to TRBJ2-7, with TRBD2 identical over 8 bases. This CDR3 has 16 residues. Germline V CDR1 and CDR2: MNHEY, SVGEGT. The V gene end was trimmed by 5 bases and the J gene end by 3 bases; junction bases not matched to a gene: 12. CDR3 in amino acids: CASSGGSSGRIYEQYF. The DNA for the CDR3 is TGTGCCAGCAGTGGCGGATCAAGCGGGAGAATCTACGAGCAGTACTTC.

V and J are TRBV4-3 and TRBJ1-1; D is possibly TRBD1 (5 bases). The CDR3 runs to 14 residues. Trimming took 2 bases from V and 4 from J, leaving 11 bases between them. Germline V gene sequence: CDR1 LGHNA, CDR2 YSLEER. The CDR3 nucleotides are TGCGCCAGCAGCCAAACAGGCCGCGGCACTGAAGCTTTCTTT. This codes for CASSQTGRGTEAFF.

This chain links TRBV27 with TRBJ1-5; 7 bases line up with TRBD1. The V gene's germline CDR1 is MNHEY and CDR2 SMNVEV (reference sequence). V was pared by 5 bases and J by 3 bases, with 7 bases of the junction left unmatched. The CDR3 has 15 amino acids. The CDR3 sequence is CASSHSTGTNQPQHF. In nucleotides, the CDR3 is TGTGCCAGCAGTCACTCGACAGGGACCAATCAGCCCCAGCATTTT.

This clone was detected once. V and J are TRBV7-6 and TRBJ2-3, with TRBD2 matching over 7 bases. From germline, CDR1 is SGHVS and CDR2 FNYEAQ. V gave up 2 bases and J gave up 0 bases; unmatched junction bases: 2. The CDR3 extends over 15 amino acids. The CDR3 region has the DNA TGTGCCAGCAGCTTACTACTAGCGAGCACAGATACGCAGTATTTT. Encoded protein: CASSLLLASTDTQYF.

V gene TRBV2 combines with J gene TRBJ2-7; D gene uncertain. Germline V gives CDR1 SNHLY, CDR2 FYNNEI. V was shortened by 6 bases and J by 7 bases, with 13 bases between the two germline ends. This CDR3 region has 12 residues. The CDR3 reads CASRDAAVEQYF. In nucleotides, the CDR3 is TGTGCCAGCAGAGATGCCGCGGTGGAGCAGTACTTC.

In its sample, this clone was seen once. The chain has TRBV7-9 and TRBJ1-4; D call uncertain. Germline V CDR1 and CDR2: SEHNR, FQNEAQ (reference sequence). The CDR3 is made up of 12 amino acids. With 5 bases removed from V and 8 bases from J, the gap between germline ends came to 9 bases. The CDR3 here is CASSPVGEKLFF. DNA for the CDR3: TGTGCCAGCAGCCCGGTCGGGGAAAAACTGTTTTTT.

This clone was seen a single time. This rearrangement joins TRBV5-1 to TRBJ1-2; 9 bases line up with TRBD1. The CDR3 totals 15 residues. J lost 2 bases, V lost 1 base, and 3 bases had no gene match. The germline V gene encodes CDR1 SGHRS and CDR2 YFSETQ. The CDR3 is CASSLTTGGNYGYTF. The CDR3 coding sequence is TGCGCCAGCAGCTTGACGACAGGGGGAAACTATGGCTACACCTTC.

The gene calls are TRBV4-3 and TRBJ2-5, with TRBD2 matching 7 bases. The junction had 9 bases not matched to a gene; V was cut back by 0 bases and J by 14 bases. CDR3 length equals 13 residues. In germline, CDR1 is LGHNA, CDR2 YSLEER. The CDR3 loop is CASSQDPTSPTYF. The CDR3 bases are TGCGCCAGCAGCCAAGATCCGACTAGCCCAACCTACTTC.

The chain joins TRBV18 to TRBJ1-2, with D perhaps TRBD1 (6 bases). This CDR3 has 12 residues. Germline CDR1 KGHSH, CDR2 LQKENI. The germline V and J ends were trimmed by 7 bases and 7 bases, with 13 bases remaining between them. The CDR3 loop is CASFGQGSGYTF. The CDR3 DNA reads TGTGCCAGCTTCGGGCAGGGGAGTGGCTACACCTTC.

The gene calls are TRBV7-2 and TRBJ2-2; TRBD1 might be the D (5 bases). Trimming cost V 0 bases and J 4 bases, with 12 bases left between them. The CDR3 runs 16 residues. Germline values: CDR1 SGHTA, CDR2 FQGNSA. Here the CDR3 reads CASSLAAGSLTGELFF. Written as DNA, the CDR3 is TGTGCCAGCAGCTTAGCGGCAGGGTCCCTCACCGGGGAGCTGTTTTTT.

V usage is TRBV28 and J usage is TRBJ1-5; D perhaps matches TRBD1 (6 bases). Trimming pared 6 bases from V and 4 bases from J, leaving 25 bases between. From germline, CDR1 is MDHEN and CDR2 SYDVKM. The CDR3 is 18 residues long. In DNA form, the CDR3 reads TGTGCCAGCAGAGGCCGAGACAGGTTAAATAGGGGAAATCAGCCCCAGCATTTT. Its translation is CASRGRDRLNRGNQPQHF. The full variable domain, in which reference TRBV28 and TRBJ1-5 provide the parts outside the CDR3, is DVKVTQSSRYLVKRTGEKVFLECVQDMDHENMFWYRQDPGLGLRLIYFSYDVKMKEKGDIPEGYSVSREKKERFSLILESASTNQTSMYLCASRGRDRLNRGNQPQHFGDGTRLSIL.

V gene TRBV19 combines with J gene TRBJ2-1; D gene ambiguous. In germline, CDR1 is LNHDA, CDR2 SQIVND (reference sequence). V shed 3 bases and J shed 4 bases, with 7 bases lying between them. The CDR3 is 13 residues long. CDR3 nucleotides: TGTGCCAGTAGTATTCAGGTGTACAATGAGCAGTTCTTC. Its translation is CASSIQVYNEQFF. The whole variable domain, filled in from reference TRBV19 and TRBJ2-1, reads DGGITQSPKYLFRKEGQNVTLSCEQNLNHDAMYWYRQDPGQGLRLIYYSQIVNDFQKGDIAEGYSVSREKKESFPLTVTSAQKNPTAFYLCASSIQVYNEQFFGPGTRLTVL.

The V gene is TRBV24-1, the J gene TRBJ2-3; TRBD1 might be the D (5 bases). The CDR3 consists of 13 residues. V was trimmed by 5 bases and J by 0 bases, leaving 5 bases between them. Germline lookup yields CDR1 KGHDR and CDR2 SFDVKD. The CDR3 DNA follows: TGTGCCACCAGTGCAGGGAGCACAGATACGCAGTATTTT. Translating it yields CATSAGSTDTQYF.

The rearrangement joins TRBV9 to TRBJ2-6; a weak D match, TRBD1 (6 bases). The germline V gene has CDR1 SGDLS and CDR2 YYNGEE. The V end was cut by 4 bases, the J end by 1 base, with 9 bases between. CDR3 length: 15 amino acids. CDR3 protein: CASSPRGSGANVLTF. The CDR3 DNA reads TGTGCCAGCAGCCCCAGGGGTTCTGGGGCCAACGTCCTGACTTTC.